This T cell receptor (beta chain) was profiled in a study of cytomegalovirus exposure and HLA in healthy donors. Study-wide findings and caveats: Despite most TCR sequences being rare, some public TCRs occurred in many donors. Reported results showed that the classifier diagnosed cytomegalovirus status with high specificity and sensitivity. Specific recognition of CMV antigens was confirmed in vitro for a few chains (all CMV-associated).

Trimming stripped 2 bases from V and 4 bases from J, with 14 bases between. The CDR3 runs to 15 residues. Per the germline V gene, CDR1 is SGHNT and CDR2 is YENEEA. Profiling relied on immunoSEQ multiplex PCR, and the TCRdb table lists in-frame clones only, not all of them. The table shows 150,000 to 200,000 clones, with 85% occurring only once. A note on this clone: Its antigen is undetermined.

The donors were members of the validation cohort comprising over a hundred subjects, separate from the roughly 640-subject first cohort. This chain connects TRBV11-3 to TRBJ1-1; possibly TRBD1 for D (5 bases). This receptor was obtained from a man aged 18 to 30 in good health and CMV-seropositive. The sequenced material came from PBMCs. The CDR3: CASSLPGRGGTEAFF. Written as DNA, the CDR3 is TGTGCCAGCAGCTTACCGGGTCGGGGGGGCACTGAAGCTTTCTTT.